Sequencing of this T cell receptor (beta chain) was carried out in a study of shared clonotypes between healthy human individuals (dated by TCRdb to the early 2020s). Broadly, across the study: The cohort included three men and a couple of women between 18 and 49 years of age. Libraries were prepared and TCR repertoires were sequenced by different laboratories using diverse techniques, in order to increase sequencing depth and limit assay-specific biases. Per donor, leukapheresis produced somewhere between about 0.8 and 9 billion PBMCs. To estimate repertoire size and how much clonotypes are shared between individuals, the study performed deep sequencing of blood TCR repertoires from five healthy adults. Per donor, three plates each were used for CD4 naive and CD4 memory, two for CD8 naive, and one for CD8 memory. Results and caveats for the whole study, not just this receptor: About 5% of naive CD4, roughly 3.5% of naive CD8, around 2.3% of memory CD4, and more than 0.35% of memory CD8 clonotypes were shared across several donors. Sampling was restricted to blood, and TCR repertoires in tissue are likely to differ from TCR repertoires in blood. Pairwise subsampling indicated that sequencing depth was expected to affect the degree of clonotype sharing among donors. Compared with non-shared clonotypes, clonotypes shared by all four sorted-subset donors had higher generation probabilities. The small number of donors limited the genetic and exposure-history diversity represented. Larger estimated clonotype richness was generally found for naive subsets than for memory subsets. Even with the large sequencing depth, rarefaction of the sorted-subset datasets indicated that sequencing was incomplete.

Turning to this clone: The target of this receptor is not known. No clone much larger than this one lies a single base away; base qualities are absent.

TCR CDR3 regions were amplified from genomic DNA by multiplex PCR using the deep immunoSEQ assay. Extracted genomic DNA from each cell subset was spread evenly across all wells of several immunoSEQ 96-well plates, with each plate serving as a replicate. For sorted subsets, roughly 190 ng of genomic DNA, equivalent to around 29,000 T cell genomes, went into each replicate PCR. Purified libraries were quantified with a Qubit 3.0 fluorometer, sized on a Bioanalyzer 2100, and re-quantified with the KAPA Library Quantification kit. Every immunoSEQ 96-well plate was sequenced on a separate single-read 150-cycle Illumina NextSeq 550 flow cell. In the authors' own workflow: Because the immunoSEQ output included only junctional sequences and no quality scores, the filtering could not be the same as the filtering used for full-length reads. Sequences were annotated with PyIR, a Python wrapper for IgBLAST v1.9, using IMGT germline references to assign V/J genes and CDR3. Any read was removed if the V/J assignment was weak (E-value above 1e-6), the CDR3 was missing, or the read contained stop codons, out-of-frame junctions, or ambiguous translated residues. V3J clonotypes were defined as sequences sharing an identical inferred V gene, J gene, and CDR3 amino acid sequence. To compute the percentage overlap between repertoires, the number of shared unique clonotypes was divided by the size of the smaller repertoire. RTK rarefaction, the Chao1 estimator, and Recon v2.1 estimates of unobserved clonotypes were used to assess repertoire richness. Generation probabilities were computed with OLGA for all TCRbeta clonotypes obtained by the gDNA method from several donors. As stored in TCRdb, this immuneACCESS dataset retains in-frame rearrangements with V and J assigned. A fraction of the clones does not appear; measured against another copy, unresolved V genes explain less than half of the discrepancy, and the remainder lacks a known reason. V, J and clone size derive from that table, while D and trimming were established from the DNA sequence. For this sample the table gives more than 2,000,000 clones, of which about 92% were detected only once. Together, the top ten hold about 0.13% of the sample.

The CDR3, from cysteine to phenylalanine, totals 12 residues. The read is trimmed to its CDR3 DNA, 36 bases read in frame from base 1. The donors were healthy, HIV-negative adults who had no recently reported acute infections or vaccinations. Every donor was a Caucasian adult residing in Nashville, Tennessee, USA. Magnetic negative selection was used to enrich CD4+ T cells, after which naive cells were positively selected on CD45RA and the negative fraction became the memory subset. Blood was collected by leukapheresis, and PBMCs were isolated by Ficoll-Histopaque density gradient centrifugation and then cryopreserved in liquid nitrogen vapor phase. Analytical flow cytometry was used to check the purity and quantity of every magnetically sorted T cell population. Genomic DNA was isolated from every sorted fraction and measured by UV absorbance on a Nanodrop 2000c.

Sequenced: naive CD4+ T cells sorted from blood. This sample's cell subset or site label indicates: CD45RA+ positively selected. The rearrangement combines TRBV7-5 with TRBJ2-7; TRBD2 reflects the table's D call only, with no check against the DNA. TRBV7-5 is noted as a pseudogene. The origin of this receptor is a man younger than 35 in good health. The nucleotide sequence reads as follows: TGTGCCAGAAGCTCCCACTGCTACGAGCAGTACTTC. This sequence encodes CARSSHCYEQYF.